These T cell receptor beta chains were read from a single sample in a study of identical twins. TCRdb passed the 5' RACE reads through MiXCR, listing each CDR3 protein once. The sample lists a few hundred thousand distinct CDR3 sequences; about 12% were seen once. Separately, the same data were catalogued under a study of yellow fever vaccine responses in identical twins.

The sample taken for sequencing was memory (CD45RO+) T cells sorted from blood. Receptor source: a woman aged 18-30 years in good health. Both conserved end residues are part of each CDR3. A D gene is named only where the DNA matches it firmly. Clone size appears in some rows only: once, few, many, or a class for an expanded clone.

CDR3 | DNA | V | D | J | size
CSAKQGVGNQPQHF | TGCAGTGCCAAGCAGGGTGTCGGCAATCAGCCCCAGCATTTT | TRBV20-1 | . | TRBJ1-5 | many
CASSPVGEEQFF | TGTGCCAGCTCACCGGTTGGTGAGGAGCAGTTCTTC | TRBV18 | . | TRBJ2-1 | few
CASSPTIQVNTEAFF | TGTGCCAGCAGTCCCACGATTCAGGTGAACACTGAAGCTTTCTTT | TRBV28 | . | TRBJ1-1 | .
CASSSGGLGELFF | TGTGCCAGCAGTTCCGGGGGGCTCGGGGAGCTGTTTTTT | TRBV28 | . | TRBJ2-2 | many
CASSSNRGRTEAFF | TGTGCCAGCAGCTCGAACAGGGGTAGAACTGAAGCTTTCTTT | TRBV5-6 | TRBD1 | TRBJ1-1 | few
CASSPAGARYEQYF | TGTGCCAGCAGTCCAGCGGGAGCGCGGTACGAGCAGTACTTC | TRBV28 | TRBD2 | TRBJ2-7 | .
CASSFGDELNEQFF | TGCGCCAGCAGCTTCGGAGACGAACTCAATGAGCAGTTCTTC | TRBV5-1 | . | TRBJ2-1 | .
CASKGESSYNEQFF | TGTGCCAGCAAAGGGGAAAGCTCCTACAATGAGCAGTTCTTC | TRBV12-3/TRBV12-4 | . | TRBJ2-1 | .
CASSLVAGVGQPIF | TGCGCCAGCAGCTTGGTTGCGGGGGTGGGGCAACCAATTTTC | TRBV5-1 | TRBD2 | TRBJ2-1 | few
CASSASHRGLEKAFF | TGTGCCAGCAGCGCAAGCCACAGGGGGCTGGAGAAAGCTTTCTTT | TRBV5-6 | TRBD1 | TRBJ1-1 | .
CASSLQGFSYNEQFF | TGCGCCAGCAGCTTGCAGGGATTCTCCTACAATGAGCAGTTCTTC | TRBV5-1 | . | TRBJ2-1 | .
CSARLMAKGYEQYF | TGCAGTGCTAGACTTATGGCAAAGGGCTACGAGCAGTACTTC | TRBV20-1 | . | TRBJ2-7 | .
CASNSKSPGLHYGYTF | TGTGCCAGCAACTCAAAGAGCCCAGGGTTGCACTATGGCTACACCTTC | TRBV6-1 | . | TRBJ1-2 | many
CATNRGLSTDTQYF | TGTGCCACCAACAGGGGACTTAGCACAGATACGCAGTATTTT | TRBV24-1 | . | TRBJ2-3 | .
CATSRGTENGELFF | TGTGCCACCAGCAGAGGGACAGAGAACGGGGAGCTGTTTTTT | TRBV15 | . | TRBJ2-2 | many
CASSLEGRGTGELFF | TGTGCCAGCAGCTTAGAGGGGCGCGGGACCGGGGAGCTGTTTTTT | TRBV7-6 | . | TRBJ2-2 | many
CASSLGTSGLSRGTQYF | TGTGCCAGCAGTTTGGGAACTAGCGGCCTCTCCCGGGGGACCCAGTACTTC | TRBV7-9 | TRBD2 | TRBJ2-5 | .
CASSVDANTGELFF | TGCGCCAGCAGCGTAGACGCGAACACCGGGGAGCTGTTTTTT | TRBV5-1 | . | TRBJ2-2 | few
CASSYGTSQTYNEQFF | TGTGCCAGCAGTTACGGGACTAGCCAAACCTACAATGAGCAGTTCTTC | TRBV27 | TRBD2 | TRBJ2-1 | few
CASSLADIEQYF | TGTGCCAGCAGCTTAGCCGATATCGAGCAGTACTTC | TRBV11-2 | . | TRBJ2-7 | .
CASSQVLGATGELFF | TGCGCCAGCAGCCAAGTACTGGGGGCTACCGGGGAGCTGTTTTTT | TRBV4-3 | . | TRBJ2-2 | .
CASSLGQGVEKLFF | TGTGCCAGCAGCCTCGGACAGGGGGTTGAAAAACTGTTTTTT | TRBV7-2 | TRBD1 | TRBJ1-4 | .
CASSFQGPGSPLHF | TGTGCCAGCAGCTTCCAGGGCCCTGGTTCACCCCTCCACTTT | TRBV7-2 | . | TRBJ1-6 | many
CAWSDGSSNQPQHF | TGTGCCTGGAGCGACGGTAGTAGCAATCAGCCCCAGCATTTT | TRBV30 | . | TRBJ1-5 | .
CASSPPSQYNEQFF | TGTGCCAGCTCACCTCCATCCCAGTACAATGAGCAGTTCTTC | TRBV18 | . | TRBJ2-1 | many
CSVQFKAGSNQPQHF | TGCAGCGTCCAGTTCAAGGCGGGCAGCAATCAGCCCCAGCATTTT | TRBV29-1 | . | TRBJ1-5 | many
CASSLDGGRETQYF | TGTGCCAGCAGCTTAGATGGCGGGCGAGAGACCCAGTACTTC | TRBV11-2 | . | TRBJ2-5 | .
CSVDLGRGYEQYF | TGCAGCGTTGATTTGGGGCGAGGTTACGAGCAGTACTTC | TRBV29-1 | . | TRBJ2-7 | few
CASSYRHSEGANVLTF | TGTGCCAGCAGTTACAGGCACTCGGAGGGGGCCAACGTCCTGACTTTC | TRBV6-4 | . | TRBJ2-6 | .
CASSPPSRETQYF | TGTGCCAGCAGCCCCCCGAGCAGAGAGACCCAGTACTTC | TRBV7-8 | . | TRBJ2-5 | few
CASRLGAQETQYF | TGTGCCAGCAGACTAGGGGCGCAAGAGACCCAGTACTTC | TRBV12-3/TRBV12-4 | . | TRBJ2-5 | many
CASSRGFGANVLTF | TGTGCCAGCAGCCGAGGGTTTGGGGCCAACGTCCTGACTTTC | TRBV6-1 | . | TRBJ2-6 | many
CASSLDRGRNTEAFF | TGCGCCAGCAGCTTGGACAGGGGGCGCAACACTGAAGCTTTCTTT | TRBV5-1 | TRBD1 | TRBJ1-1 | many
CASSLTRTGANVLTF | TGTGCCAGCAGCTTAACAAGGACTGGGGCCAACGTCCTGACTTTC | TRBV7-2 | . | TRBJ2-6 | few
CATSRGDINQPQHF | TGTGCCACCAGCAGAGGTGACATCAATCAGCCCCAGCATTTT | TRBV15 | . | TRBJ1-5 | many
CATSRARGAGTDTQYF | TGTGCCACCAGCAGAGCCCGTGGGGCCGGCACAGATACGCAGTATTTT | TRBV15 | . | TRBJ2-3 | few
CASSMRRSGLAGGSSTDTQYF | TGTGCCAGCAGTATGAGACGCTCGGGGCTAGCGGGAGGGTCTAGCACAGATACGCAGTATTTT | TRBV12-3/TRBV12-4 | TRBD2 | TRBJ2-3 | many
CASSRGESGTKNIQYF | TGTGCCAGCAGCCGAGGTGAATCCGGGACTAAAAACATTCAGTACTTC | TRBV4-2 | . | TRBJ2-4 | .
CAITGQGANGYTF | TGTGCCATCACCGGACAGGGGGCAAATGGCTACACCTTC | TRBV10-3 | TRBD1 | TRBJ1-2 | .
CASSRGLAGGLTDTQYF | TGTGCCAGCAGTCGGGGACTAGCGGGAGGACTCACAGATACGCAGTATTTT | TRBV9 | TRBD2 | TRBJ2-3 | .
CSVEGQGARTDTQYF | TGCAGCGTTGAGGGGCAGGGGGCGCGGACAGATACGCAGTATTTT | TRBV29-1 | TRBD1 | TRBJ2-3 | many
CSASRPGLAPHEQYF | TGCAGTGCTAGTCGTCCCGGACTAGCCCCCCACGAGCAGTACTTC | TRBV20-1 | TRBD2 | TRBJ2-7 | few
CSARATSGMRSYNEQFF | TGCAGTGCTAGAGCAACTAGCGGGATGCGCTCCTACAATGAGCAGTTCTTC | TRBV20-1 | TRBD2 | TRBJ2-1 | .
CARGPSWFF | TGTGCCAGGGGACCCTCCTGGTTTTTT | TRBV6-5 | . | TRBJ1-4 | many
CASSRGQSSYEQYF | TGTGCCAGCAGTCGTGGACAGAGCTCCTACGAGCAGTACTTC | TRBV6-1 | . | TRBJ2-7 | .
CASSLTLGGRWFF | TGTGCCAGCAGCTTAACGTTGGGGGGCCGGTGGTTCTTC | TRBV7-3 | . | TRBJ2-1 | few
CASSQDLRAYSTDTQYF | TGTGCCAGCAGCCAAGATCTCCGGGCATACAGCACAGATACGCAGTATTTT | TRBV3-1 | . | TRBJ2-3 | many
CASGGNAGTDTQYF | TGTGCCAGCGGGGGGAACGCTGGCACAGATACGCAGTATTTT | TRBV6-4 | . | TRBJ2-3 | .
CATSGTGDPYNEQFF | TGTGCCACCAGCGGGACAGGGGACCCGTACAATGAGCAGTTCTTC | TRBV15 | TRBD1 | TRBJ2-1 | few
CASSQIKAGDPPDTQYF | TGTGCCAGCAGCCAGATCAAAGCGGGAGATCCCCCAGATACGCAGTATTTT | TRBV11-3 | TRBD2 | TRBJ2-3 | few
CASSPRQNTDTQYF | TGCGCCAGCAGCCCGAGACAAAACACAGATACGCAGTATTTT | TRBV5-1 | . | TRBJ2-3 | .
CSAPGSTPKNIQYF | TGCAGTGCTCCAGGGAGTACGCCCAAAAACATTCAGTACTTC | TRBV20-1 | . | TRBJ2-4 | few
CASSQRQGASYEQYF | TGTGCCAGCAGCCAACGACAGGGGGCCTCCTACGAGCAGTACTTC | TRBV4-2 | TRBD1 | TRBJ2-7 | .
CSAARQGDPTYEQYF | TGCAGTGCTGCACGACAGGGGGACCCTACCTACGAGCAGTACTTC | TRBV20-1 | TRBD1 | TRBJ2-7 | .
CSASSPSRGDTGELFF | TGCAGTGCTAGCTCCCCCTCGAGGGGGGACACCGGGGAGCTGTTTTTT | TRBV20-1 | . | TRBJ2-2 | many